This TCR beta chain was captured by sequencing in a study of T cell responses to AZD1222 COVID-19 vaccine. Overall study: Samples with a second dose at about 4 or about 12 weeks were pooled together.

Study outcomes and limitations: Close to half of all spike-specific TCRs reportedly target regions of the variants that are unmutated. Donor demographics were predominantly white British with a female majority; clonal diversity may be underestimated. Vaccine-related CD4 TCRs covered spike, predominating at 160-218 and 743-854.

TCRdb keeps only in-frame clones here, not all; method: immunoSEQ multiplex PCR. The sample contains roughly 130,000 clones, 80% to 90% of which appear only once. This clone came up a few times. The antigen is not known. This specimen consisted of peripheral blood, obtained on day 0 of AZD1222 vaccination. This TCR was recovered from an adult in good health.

The CDR3, as DNA: TGTGCCAGCAGGGGAGCGGGGGCGTATAGGGATGAGCAGTTCTTC. This encodes CASRGAGAYRDEQFF. V is TRBV2 and J is TRBJ2-1, with 8 bases fitting TRBD2. The CDR3 has 15 amino acids. With V trimmed by 6 bases and J by 8 bases, 12 bases remained unmatched. Germline V lookup: CDR1 SNHLY, CDR2 FYNNEI.